One sample yielded the 5 T cell receptor beta chains listed below, sequenced in a study of T cells in Graves' hyperthyroidism and ophthalmopathy. The TCR beta CDR3 regions underwent amplification using RNA transcripts as the source. The HTBI primer set was used in a first-round RT-PCR of the TCR CDR3. MiXCR, run by TCRdb on the multiplex PCR reads, gives a single entry per CDR3 protein. The sample has fewer than 500,000 distinct CDR3 sequences, roughly 14% seen once. Sample: blood. These receptor sequences come from a young woman with Graves' ophthalmopathy.

The table lists this clonotype with many counts. In DNA form, the CDR3 reads TGTGCCAGCAGCTTCGATTCCTCTGGAAACACCATATATTTT. Its protein is CASSFDSSGNTIYF. The chain links TRBV7-8 to TRBJ1-3, with D uncertain. Looked up from germline, CDR1 is SGHVS and CDR2 is FQNEAQ. V dropped 3 bases and J dropped 0 bases, with 6 bases sitting between them. The CDR3 loop spans 14 amino acids.

A word on this clonotype: A much larger clonotype is one base distant, so this may be a read error. The V gene is TRBV3-1, the J gene TRBJ2-2; maybe TRBD2 (6 bases). This CDR3 has 18 amino acids. The germline CDR1 and CDR2 sequences are LGHDT and YNNKEL (reference sequence). V was shortened by 0 bases and J by 0 bases, with 14 bases between the two germline ends. The CDR3 DNA sequence: TGTGCCAGCAGCCAAGACACCTTTGCGGGGTCGAACACCGGGGAGCTGTTTTTT. It yields the protein CASSQDTFAGSNTGELFF.

This clonotype was seen a few times. This sequence joins TRBV10-3 and TRBJ2-3; 8 positions match TRBD1. CDR3 size: 15 residues. CDR1 is ENHRY, CDR2 SYGVKD, per germline. V gave up 2 bases and J gave up 2 bases; unmatched junction bases: 3. CDR3 residues: CAISERQGLTDTQYF. DNA for the CDR3: TGTGCCATCAGTGAGCGACAGGGGCTCACAGATACGCAGTATTTT.

This clonotype was recorded at least ten times. The chain carries TRBV28 and TRBJ1-1; D may be TRBD1 (6 bases). Germline lookup yields CDR1 MDHEN and CDR2 SYDVKM. The CDR3 is made up of 16 amino acids. Trimming took 6 bases from V and 0 from J, leaving 17 bases between them. The CDR3 DNA sequence: TGTGCCAGCAGGCCAATAGACAGGTTCTTGAACACTGAAGCTTTCTTT. Its translation: CASRPIDRFLNTEAFF.

There are many counts of this clonotype. The J gene is TRBJ2-5, the V gene TRBV7-2; TRBD1 might be the D (6 bases). This CDR3 has 16 amino acids. With 0 bases removed from V and 1 base from J, the gap between germline ends came to 12 bases. Germline V gene lookup returns CDR1 SGHTA and CDR2 FQGNSA. Here the CDR3 reads CASSLAVGAPQETQYF. The CDR3 coding sequence is TGTGCCAGCAGCTTAGCTGTGGGGGCTCCCCAAGAGACCCAGTACTTC.